This T cell receptor (beta chain) stems from a study of T cells in Graves' hyperthyroidism and ophthalmopathy. TCR beta CDR3 regions were amplified from RNA transcripts. First-round RT-PCR of the TCR CDR3 relied on the HTBI primer set. TCRdb re-derived calls from the multiplex PCR reads in MiXCR, one entry per CDR3 protein. The sample includes about 110,000 distinct CDR3 sequences, more than 15% seen only once; the top ten take 42%. Germline V gene lookup returns CDR1 GTSNPN and CDR2 SVGIG (reference sequence). Trimming cost V 0 bases and J 4 bases, with 10 bases left between them. CDR3 length: 15 residues. The table lists this clonotype with many counts.

V gene TRBV30 combines with J gene TRBJ2-6; tentatively, D is TRBD1 (6 bases). This sequence originates from a woman in her 50s with Graves' hyperthyroidism. The material sequenced was blood. CDR3 nucleotides: TGTGCCTGGAGTGTAGGGGGATTAGGGGCCAACGTCCTGACTTTC. It codes for CAWSVGGLGANVLTF.